The T cell receptor (beta chain) described here comes from a study of T cells in localized non-small cell lung cancer. The CDR3 runs 15 residues. CDR1 is SGDLS, CDR2 YYNGEE, per germline. Trimming shortened V by 1 base and J by 2 bases, and 10 bases separated the two germline ends. Produced via immunoSEQ multiplex PCR; TCRdb's table is partial and in-frame only. The sample contains roughly 38,000 clones, 86% of which appear only once. General study points: Tumor showed lower T cell clonality than uninvolved adjacent lung, where it was highest.

A remark on this clone: What it binds is unknown.

This TCR came from a woman aged 18-49 years with stage III lung adenocarcinoma. This chain connects TRBV9 to TRBJ1-3; D is perhaps TRBD1 (5 bases). Sequences were derived from peripheral blood, sampled before any cancer treatment. The CDR3 sequence: CASSVRGDAGNTIYF. The CDR3 DNA sequence: TGTGCCAGCAGCGTAAGAGGGGATGCTGGAAACACCATATATTTT.